This TCR beta chain emerged from a study of blood T cell repertoires in COVID-19. Across the study: COVID-19 samples from acute and convalescent phases originated in the United States, Italy and Spain. The cDNA or gDNA used as material had been derived from T cells, B-cell-depleted T cells, or PBMCs.

There are 15 residues in the CDR3. Germline V gives CDR1 SGHTA, CDR2 FQGTGA. V was clipped by 5 bases and J by 3 bases, with 16 bases between them. The cohort comprised adults aged 18 to 89 years residing in approximately 25 US areas. Participant-reported clinical history was the basis for cohort assignment. This table comes from immunoSEQ multiplex PCR, and its TCRdb copy is limited to in-frame clones, with some not included. The table has 200,000 to 300,000 clones, 85% to 90% seen once. The specimen was PBMCs or T cells enriched from blood (not recorded which). The chain links TRBV7-3 to TRBJ1-1, with D uncertain. The sequence was collected from a woman in her twenties or thirties with acute COVID-19. CDR3 bases: TGTGCCAGCAGCCCACATGGGAGCACGGACACTGAAGCTTTCTTT. This gives the protein CASSPHGSTDTEAFF.